This TCR beta chain was found in a study of control samples from healthy donors and cancer patients. Sequencing was performed with immunoSEQ multiplex PCR; in TCRdb, only in-frame clones are kept and a portion is missing. In the table there are 120,000 to 150,000 clones, 89% of which are singletons. After removal of 4 bases from V and 4 bases from J, the junction contained 9 bases not matched to a gene. CDR1 is MNHEY, CDR2 SMNVEV, per germline (reference sequence). The CDR3 runs to 16 residues. Source material: blood. The receptor comes from a man under 40 in good health. J is TRBJ2-2 and V is TRBV27, with 7 bases fitting TRBD2. CDR3 coding DNA: TGTGCCAGCAGTTGGGGGACTAAGGGGACCACCGGGGAGCTGTTTTTT. Translation gives CASSWGTKGTTGELFF.